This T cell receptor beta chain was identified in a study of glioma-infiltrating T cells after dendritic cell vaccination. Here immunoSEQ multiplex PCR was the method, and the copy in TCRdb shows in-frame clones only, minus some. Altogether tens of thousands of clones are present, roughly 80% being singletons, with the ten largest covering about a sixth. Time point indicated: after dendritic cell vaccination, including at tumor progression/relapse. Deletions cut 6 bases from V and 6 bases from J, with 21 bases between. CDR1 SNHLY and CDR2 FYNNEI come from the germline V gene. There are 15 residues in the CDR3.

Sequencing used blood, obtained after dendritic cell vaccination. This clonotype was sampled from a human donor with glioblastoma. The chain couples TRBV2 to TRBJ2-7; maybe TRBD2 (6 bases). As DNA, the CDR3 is TGTGCCAGCAGAGCTCCCGGGACTGAGTTTGGCGAGCAGTACTTC. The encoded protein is CASRAPGTEFGEQYF.